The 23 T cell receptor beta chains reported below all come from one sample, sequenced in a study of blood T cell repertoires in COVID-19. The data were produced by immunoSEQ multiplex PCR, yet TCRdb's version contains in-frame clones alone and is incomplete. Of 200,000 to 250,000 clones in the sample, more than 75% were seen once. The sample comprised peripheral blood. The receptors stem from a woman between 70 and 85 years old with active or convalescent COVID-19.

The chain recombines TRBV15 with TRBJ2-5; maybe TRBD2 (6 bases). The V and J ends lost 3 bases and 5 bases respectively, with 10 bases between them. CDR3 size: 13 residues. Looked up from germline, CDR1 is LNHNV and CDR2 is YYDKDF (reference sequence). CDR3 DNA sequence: TGTGCCACCAGCAGGGGGGGAACTGAGACCCAGTACTTC. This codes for CATSRGGTETQYF.

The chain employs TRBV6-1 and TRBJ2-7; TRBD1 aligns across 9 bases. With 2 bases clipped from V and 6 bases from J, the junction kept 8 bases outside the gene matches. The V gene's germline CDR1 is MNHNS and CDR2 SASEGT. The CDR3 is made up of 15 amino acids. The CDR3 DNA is TGTGCCAGCAGTGAACTCCCGGGACAGGGAATCGAGCAGTACTTC. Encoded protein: CASSELPGQGIEQYF.

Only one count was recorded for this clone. DNA of the CDR3: TGTGCCAGTAGCGTCAGGGGCTATGAGCAGTTCTTC. Translation: CASSVRGYEQFF. The chain links TRBV19 to TRBJ2-1; TRBD1 is a possible D gene (6 bases). V was trimmed by 6 bases and J by 8 bases, leaving 11 bases between them. The germline gives CDR1 LNHDA, CDR2 SQIVND (reference sequence). The CDR3 has 12 residues.

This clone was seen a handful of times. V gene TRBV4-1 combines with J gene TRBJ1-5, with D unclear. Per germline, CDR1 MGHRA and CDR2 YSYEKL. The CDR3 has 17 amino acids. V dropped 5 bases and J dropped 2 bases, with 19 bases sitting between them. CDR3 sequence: CASSTSGGPDGNQPQHF. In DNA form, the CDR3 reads TGCGCCAGCAGCACCTCGGGAGGACCCGACGGCAATCAGCCCCAGCATTTT.

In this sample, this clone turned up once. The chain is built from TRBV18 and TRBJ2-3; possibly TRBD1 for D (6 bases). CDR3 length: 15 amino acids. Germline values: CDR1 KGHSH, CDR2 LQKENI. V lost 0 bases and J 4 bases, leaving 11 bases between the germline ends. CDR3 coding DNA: TGTGCCAGCTCACCACCGGGGGCCCAACCAGATACGCAGTATTTT. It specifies CASSPPGAQPDTQYF. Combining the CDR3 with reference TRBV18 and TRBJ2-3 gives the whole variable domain NAGVMQNPRHLVRRRGQEARLRCSPMKGHSHVYWYRQLPEEGLKFMVYLQKENIIDESGMPKERFSAEFPKEGPSILRIQQVVRGDSAAYFCASSPPGAQPDTQYFGPGTRLTVL.

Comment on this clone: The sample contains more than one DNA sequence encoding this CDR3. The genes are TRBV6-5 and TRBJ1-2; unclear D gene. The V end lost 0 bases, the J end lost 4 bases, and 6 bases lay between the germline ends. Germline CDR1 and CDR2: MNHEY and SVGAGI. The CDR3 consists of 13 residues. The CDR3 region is CASSYSRGYGYTF. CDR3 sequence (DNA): TGTGCCAGCAGTTACTCCCGGGGCTATGGCTACACCTTC.

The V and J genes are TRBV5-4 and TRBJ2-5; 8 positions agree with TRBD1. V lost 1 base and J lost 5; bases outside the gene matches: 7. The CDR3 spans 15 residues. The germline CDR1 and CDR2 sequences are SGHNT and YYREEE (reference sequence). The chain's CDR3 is CASSLRQGLPETQYF. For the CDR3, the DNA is TGTGCCAGCAGCTTGAGACAGGGGCTACCGGAGACCCAGTACTTC.

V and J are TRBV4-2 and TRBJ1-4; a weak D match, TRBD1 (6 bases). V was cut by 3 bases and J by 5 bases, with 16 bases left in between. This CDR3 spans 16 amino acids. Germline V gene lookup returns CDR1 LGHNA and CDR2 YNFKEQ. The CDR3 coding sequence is TGTGCCAGCAGCCACGGGGGGGGCGGACAGAATGAAAAACTGTTTTTT. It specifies CASSHGGGGQNEKLFF.

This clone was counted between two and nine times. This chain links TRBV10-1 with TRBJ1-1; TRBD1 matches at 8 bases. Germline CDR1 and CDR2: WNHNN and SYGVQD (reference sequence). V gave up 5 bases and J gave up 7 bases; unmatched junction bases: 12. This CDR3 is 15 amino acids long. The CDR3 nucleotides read TGCGCCAGCAGTACCTCCCGGACAGGGAGGGATGAAGCTTTCTTT. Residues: CASSTSRTGRDEAFF.

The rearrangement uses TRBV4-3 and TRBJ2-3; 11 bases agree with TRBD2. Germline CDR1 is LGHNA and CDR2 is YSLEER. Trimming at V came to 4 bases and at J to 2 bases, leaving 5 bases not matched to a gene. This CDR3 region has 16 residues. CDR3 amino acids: CASSPGTSGDTDTQYF. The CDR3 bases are TGCGCCAGCAGCCCAGGGACTAGCGGAGACACAGATACGCAGTATTTT.

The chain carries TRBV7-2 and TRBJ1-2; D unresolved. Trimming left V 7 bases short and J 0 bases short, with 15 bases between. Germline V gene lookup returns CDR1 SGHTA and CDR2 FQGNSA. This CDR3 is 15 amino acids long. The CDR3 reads CASTQGSYPNYGYTF. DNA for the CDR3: TGTGCCAGCACCCAAGGGAGCTACCCTAACTATGGCTACACCTTC. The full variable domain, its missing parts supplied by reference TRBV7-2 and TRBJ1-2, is GAGVSQSPSNKVTEKGKDVELRCDPISGHTALYWYRQSLGQGLEFLIYFQGNSAPDKSGLPSDRFSAERTGGSVSTLTIQRTQQEDSAVYLCASTQGSYPNYGYTFGSGTRLTVV.

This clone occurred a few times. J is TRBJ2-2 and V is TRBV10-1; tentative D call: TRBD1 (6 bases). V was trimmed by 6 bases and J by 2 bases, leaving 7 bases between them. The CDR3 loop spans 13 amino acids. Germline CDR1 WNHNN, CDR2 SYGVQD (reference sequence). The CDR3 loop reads CASRQGNTGELFF. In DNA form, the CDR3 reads TGCGCCAGCAGACAGGGCAACACCGGGGAGCTGTTTTTT.

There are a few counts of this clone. CDR3 nucleotide sequence: TGTGCCAGCAGCTTAGGGGGACAGGGGACTTCACCCCTCCACTTT. Encoded protein: CASSLGGQGTSPLHF. The rearrangement links TRBV7-2 to TRBJ1-6; 10 positions match TRBD1. Per the germline V gene, CDR1 is SGHTA and CDR2 is FQGNSA. V was pared by 1 base and J by 9 bases, with 3 bases of the junction left unmatched. The CDR3 consists of 15 residues.

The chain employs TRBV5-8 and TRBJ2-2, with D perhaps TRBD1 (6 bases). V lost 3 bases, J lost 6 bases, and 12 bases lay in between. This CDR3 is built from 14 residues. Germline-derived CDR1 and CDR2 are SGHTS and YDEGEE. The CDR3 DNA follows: TGTGCCAGCAGCTCTTGGGACATATCCGGGGAGCTGTTTTTT. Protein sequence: CASSSWDISGELFF. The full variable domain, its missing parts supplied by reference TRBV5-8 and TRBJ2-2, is EAGVTQSPTHLIKTRGQQATLRCSPISGHTSVYWYQQALGLGLQFLLWYDEGEERNRGNFPPRFSGRQFPNYSSELNVNALELEDSALYLCASSSWDISGELFFGEGSRLTVL.

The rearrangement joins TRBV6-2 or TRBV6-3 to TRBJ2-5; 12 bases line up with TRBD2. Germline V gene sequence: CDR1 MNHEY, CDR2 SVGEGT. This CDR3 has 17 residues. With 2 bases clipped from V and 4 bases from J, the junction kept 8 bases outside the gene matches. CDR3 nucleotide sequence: TGTGCCAGCAGTTACCCCGGACTAGCGGGGAGGGGAGAGACCCAGTACTTC. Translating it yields CASSYPGLAGRGETQYF.

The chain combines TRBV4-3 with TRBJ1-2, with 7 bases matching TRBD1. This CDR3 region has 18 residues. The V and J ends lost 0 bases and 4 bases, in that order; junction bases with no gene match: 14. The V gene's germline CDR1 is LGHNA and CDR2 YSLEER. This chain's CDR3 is CASSQDRTGWTTTYGYTF. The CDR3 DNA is TGCGCCAGCAGCCAAGACCGGACAGGTTGGACCACCACCTATGGCTACACCTTC.

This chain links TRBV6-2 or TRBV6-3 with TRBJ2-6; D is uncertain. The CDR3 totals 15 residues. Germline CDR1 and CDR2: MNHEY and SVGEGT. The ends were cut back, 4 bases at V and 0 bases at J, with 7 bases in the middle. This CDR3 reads CASSSPYSGANVLTF. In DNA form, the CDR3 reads TGTGCCAGCAGTTCTCCGTACTCTGGGGCCAACGTCCTGACTTTC.

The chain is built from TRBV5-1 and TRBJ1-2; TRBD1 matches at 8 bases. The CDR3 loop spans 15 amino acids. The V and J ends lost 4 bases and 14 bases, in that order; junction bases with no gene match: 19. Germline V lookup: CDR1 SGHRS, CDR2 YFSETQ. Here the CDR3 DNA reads TGCGCCAGCAGCGAACAGGACAGGGCCTCCGCTGGGGGAACCTTC. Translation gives CASSEQDRASAGGTF.

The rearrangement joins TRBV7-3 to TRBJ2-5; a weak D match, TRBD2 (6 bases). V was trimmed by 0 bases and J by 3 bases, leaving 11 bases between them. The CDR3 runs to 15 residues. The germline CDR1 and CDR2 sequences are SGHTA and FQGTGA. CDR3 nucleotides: TGTGCCAGCAGCTTAACTCCGGGGGAGGAAGAGACCCAGTACTTC. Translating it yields CASSLTPGEEETQYF.

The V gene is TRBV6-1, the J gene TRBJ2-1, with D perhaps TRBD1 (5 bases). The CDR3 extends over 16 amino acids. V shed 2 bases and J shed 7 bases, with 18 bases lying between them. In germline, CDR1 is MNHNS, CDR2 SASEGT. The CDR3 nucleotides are TGTGCCAGCAGTGAAAAGCCTTTATCAAGGACAAATGAGCAGTTCTTC. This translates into CASSEKPLSRTNEQFF.

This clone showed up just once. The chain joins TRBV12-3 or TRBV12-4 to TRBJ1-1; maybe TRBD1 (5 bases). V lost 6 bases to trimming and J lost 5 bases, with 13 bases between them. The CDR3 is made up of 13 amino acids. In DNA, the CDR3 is TGTGCCAGCAGAGGGGCAAGGGGAACTGAAGCTTTCTTT. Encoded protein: CASRGARGTEAFF.

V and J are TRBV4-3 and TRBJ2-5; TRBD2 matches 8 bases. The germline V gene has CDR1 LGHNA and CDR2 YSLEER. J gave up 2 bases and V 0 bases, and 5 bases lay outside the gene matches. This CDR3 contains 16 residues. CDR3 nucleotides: TGCGCCAGCAGCCAAGATAGCGGGGACCCGCAAGAGACCCAGTACTTC. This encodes CASSQDSGDPQETQYF.

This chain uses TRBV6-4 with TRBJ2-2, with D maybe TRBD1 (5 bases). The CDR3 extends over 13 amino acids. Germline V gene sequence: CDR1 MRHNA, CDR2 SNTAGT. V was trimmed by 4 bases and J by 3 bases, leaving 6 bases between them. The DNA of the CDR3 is TGTGCCAGCAGTGGACAGCACACCGGGGAGCTGTTTTTT. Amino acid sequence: CASSGQHTGELFF.